This TCR beta chain was identified during a study of post-analysis software for immune sequencing data. General study results and limits: The study found TRBV5-6, TRBV5-1 and TRBV20-1 among five or six TRBV segments more frequent in patients than controls.

This CDR3 contains 15 residues. In germline, CDR1 is LGHDT, CDR2 YNNKEL (reference sequence). Trimming removed 2 bases from V and 4 bases from J; junction bases left unmatched: 4. A remark on this clonotype: Its target is not known.

Carried by the TCR beta cDNA libraries were unique molecular identifiers. Each CDR3 protein gets one entry after TCRdb re-called the PCR reads with MiXCR. Of a few hundred thousand distinct CDR3 sequences in the sample, around 33% are singletons; the top ten hold roughly an eighth. The chain employs TRBV3-1 and TRBJ2-5; TRBD1 matches at 10 bases. This receptor was obtained from a girl aged 5 to 17 with multiple sclerosis. Specimen: blood. The CDR3 DNA sequence: TGTGCCAGCAGCCAACCGACAGGGGGCGCAGAGACCCAGTACTTC. Translation gives CASSQPTGGAETQYF.